This TCR beta chain was documented in a study of OX40 agonist ivuxolimab in advanced cancers. Sampled blood was obtained at baseline, cycle 4 day 1, and cycle 7 day 1. The method was immunoSEQ multiplex PCR; TCRdb's version includes in-frame clones alone and lacks a portion of them. The sample lists some 70,000 clones; 75% to 90% were seen once. The CDR3 is 15 residues long. With V trimmed by 6 bases and J by 5 bases, 10 bases remained unmatched. Looked up from germline, CDR1 is SGHTS and CDR2 is YDEGEE. V is TRBV5-8 and J is TRBJ2-3; 9 positions match TRBD1. This receptor was obtained from an adult with an advanced solid tumor such as melanoma, head and neck, liver or kidney cancer. This material consisted of CD4+ or CD8+ T cells sorted from blood, taken in a trial of the OX40 agonist ivuxolimab. CDR3 in amino acids: CASTSTGGDRDTQYF. CDR3 bases: TGTGCCAGCACCTCGACAGGGGGGGATAGAGATACGCAGTATTTT.